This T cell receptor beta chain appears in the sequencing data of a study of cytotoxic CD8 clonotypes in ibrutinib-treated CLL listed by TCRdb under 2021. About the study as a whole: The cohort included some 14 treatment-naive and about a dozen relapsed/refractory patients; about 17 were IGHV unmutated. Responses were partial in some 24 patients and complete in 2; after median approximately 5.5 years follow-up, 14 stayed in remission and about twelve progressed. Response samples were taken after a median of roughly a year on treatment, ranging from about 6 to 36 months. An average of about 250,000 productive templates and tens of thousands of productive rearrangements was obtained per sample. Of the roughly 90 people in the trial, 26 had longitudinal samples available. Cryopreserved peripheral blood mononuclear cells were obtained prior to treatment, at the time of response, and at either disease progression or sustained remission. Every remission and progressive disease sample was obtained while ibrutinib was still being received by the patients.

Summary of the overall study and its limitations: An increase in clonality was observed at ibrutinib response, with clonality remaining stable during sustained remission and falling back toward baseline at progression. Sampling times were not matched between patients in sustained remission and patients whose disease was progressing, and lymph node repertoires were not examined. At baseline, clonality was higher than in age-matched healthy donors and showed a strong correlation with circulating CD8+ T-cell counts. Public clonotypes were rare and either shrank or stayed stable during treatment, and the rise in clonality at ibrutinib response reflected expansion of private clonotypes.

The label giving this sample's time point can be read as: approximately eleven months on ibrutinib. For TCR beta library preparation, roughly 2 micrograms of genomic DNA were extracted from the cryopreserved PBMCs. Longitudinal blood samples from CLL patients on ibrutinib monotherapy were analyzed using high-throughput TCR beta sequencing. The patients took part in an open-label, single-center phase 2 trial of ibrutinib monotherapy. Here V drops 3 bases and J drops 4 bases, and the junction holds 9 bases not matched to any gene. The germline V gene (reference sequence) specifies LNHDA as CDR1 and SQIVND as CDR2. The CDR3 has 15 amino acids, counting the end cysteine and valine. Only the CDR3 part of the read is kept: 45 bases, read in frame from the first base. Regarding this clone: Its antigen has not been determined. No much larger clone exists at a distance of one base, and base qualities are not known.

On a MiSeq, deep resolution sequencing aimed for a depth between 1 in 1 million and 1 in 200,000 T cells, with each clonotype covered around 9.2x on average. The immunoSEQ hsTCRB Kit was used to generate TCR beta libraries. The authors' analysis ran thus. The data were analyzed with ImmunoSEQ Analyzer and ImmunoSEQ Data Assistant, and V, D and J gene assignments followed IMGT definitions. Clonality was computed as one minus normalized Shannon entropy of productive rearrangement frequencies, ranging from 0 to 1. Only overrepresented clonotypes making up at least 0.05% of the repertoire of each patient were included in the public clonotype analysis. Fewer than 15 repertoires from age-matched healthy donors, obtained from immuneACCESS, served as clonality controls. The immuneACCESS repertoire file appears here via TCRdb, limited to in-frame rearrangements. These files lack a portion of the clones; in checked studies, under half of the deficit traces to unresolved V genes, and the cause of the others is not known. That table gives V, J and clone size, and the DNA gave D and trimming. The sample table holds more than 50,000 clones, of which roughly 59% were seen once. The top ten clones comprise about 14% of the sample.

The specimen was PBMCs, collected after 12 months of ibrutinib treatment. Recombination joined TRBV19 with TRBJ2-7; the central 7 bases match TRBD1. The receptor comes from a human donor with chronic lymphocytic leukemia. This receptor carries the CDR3 CASSISTGPGYEQYV. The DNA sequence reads TGTGCCAGTAGTATTTCGACAGGGCCTGGGTACGAGCAGTACGTC.